These 25 T cell receptor beta chains were all obtained from the same sample, sequenced in a study of cytomegalovirus exposure and HLA in healthy donors (dated by TCRdb to 2015 to 2018). Library construction relied on the immunoSEQ multiplex PCR assay. For the multiplex PCR, a mixture combining 60 forward primers for TCR Vbeta segments and 13 reverse primers for TCR Jbeta segments was used. This immuneACCESS table, as held by TCRdb, lists in-frame sequences with V and J called but not all clones. Of the missing ones, under half trace to an unresolved V gene in checked studies; the others have no known cause. For this sample the table gives about 170,000 clones, of which 77% were detected only once. The biggest ten clones account for about 1.5% of the sample. Input material: PBMCs. These receptors all come from a woman aged 25 to 39 in good health and CMV-seropositive.

This chain links TRBV5-4 with TRBJ2-2, with TRBD2 identical over 11 bases. This CDR3 has 18 amino acids. With 0 bases clipped from V and 0 bases from J, the junction kept 4 bases outside the gene matches. Germline assignment: CDR1 SGHNT and CDR2 YYREEE (reference sequence). The CDR3 bases are TGTGCCAGCAGCTTGGCAGGGACTAGCGGATCGAACACCGGGGAGCTGTTTTTT. Its protein product is CASSLAGTSGSNTGELFF.

The rearrangement links TRBV30 to TRBJ1-3; no reliable D call. The germline gives CDR1 GTSNPN, CDR2 SVGIG (reference sequence). V lost 1 base and J 0 bases, leaving 13 bases between the germline ends. The CDR3 runs to 16 residues. The DNA of the CDR3 is TGTGCCTGGAGTGGCGGAGGAGCGAACTCTGGAAACACCATATATTTT. As protein: CAWSGGGANSGNTIYF.

The gene calls are TRBV10-3 and TRBJ1-1; D perhaps matches TRBD1 (6 bases). The CDR3 covers 15 residues. The germline gives CDR1 ENHRY, CDR2 SYGVKD. V lost 3 bases and J lost 4, with 15 bases in between. The CDR3 DNA sequence: TGTGCCATCAGTGAAGGTGGAAGGGGGACCACTGAAGCTTTCTTT. It encodes CAISEGGRGTTEAFF.

The V and J genes are TRBV7-8 and TRBJ2-5; 13 bases are a match to TRBD2. V was pared by 1 base and J by 6 bases, with 5 bases of the junction left unmatched. This CDR3 has 16 residues. Germline CDR1 reads SGHVS; CDR2 reads FQNEAQ. The CDR3 DNA is TGTGCCAGCAGCTTAGAACTAGCGGGAGGGCTGAAGACCCAGTACTTC. Residues: CASSLELAGGLKTQYF.

This chain joins TRBV5-6 and TRBJ2-7; the match to TRBD1 covers 9 bases. CDR1 is SGHDT and CDR2 is YYEEEE in the germline V gene. The J segment lost 6 bases and the V segment lost 3 bases, leaving 10 bases of the junction unmatched. CDR3 length: 15 residues. CDR3 residues: CASSSPGTGMGEQYF. The CDR3 bases are TGTGCCAGCAGCTCCCCCGGGACAGGGATGGGCGAGCAGTACTTC. Complete variable domain (other parts from reference TRBV5-6 and TRBJ2-7): DAGVTQSPTHLIKTRGQQVTLRCSPKSGHDTVSWYQQALGQGPQFIFQYYEEEERQRGNFPDRFSGHQFPNYSSELNVNALLLGDSALYLCASSSPGTGMGEQYFGPGTRLTVT.

V is TRBV14 and J is TRBJ1-1; D may be TRBD1 (5 bases). The V end was cut by 1 base, the J end by 8 bases, with 8 bases between. The CDR3 length is 12 residues. Germline CDR1 SGHDN, CDR2 FVKESK. The CDR3 sequence: CASSQGRQEAFF. In nucleotides, the CDR3 is TGTGCCAGCAGCCAAGGGAGACAGGAAGCTTTCTTT.

Remarks on this clone: At one end, the junction sequence differs from germline, possibly due to a read error. The chain carries TRBV30 and TRBJ2-3, with a possible D match to TRBD2 (6 bases). The CDR3 runs 14 residues. Germline-derived CDR1 and CDR2 are GTSNPN and SVGIG (reference sequence). DNA for the CDR3: TGTGTCTGGAGCCGTGCGGGAATTGCAGATACGCAGTATTTT. As protein: CVWSRAGIADTQYF.

V gene TRBV27 combines with J gene TRBJ2-3; 7 bases fit TRBD1. V lost 4 bases, J lost 0 bases, and 7 bases stayed unmatched. Germline lookup yields CDR1 MNHEY and CDR2 SMNVEV (reference sequence). The CDR3 is 16 amino acids. The DNA for the CDR3 is TGTGCCAGCAGTTCGTCCGGGACAGTAAGCACAGATACGCAGTATTTT. It yields the protein CASSSSGTVSTDTQYF.

The chain is built from TRBV11-3 and TRBJ2-7; possible D gene TRBD1, 5 bases. V gave up 0 bases and J gave up 11 bases, with 14 bases separating them. Germline V lookup: CDR1 SGHNT, CDR2 YENEEA. The CDR3 extends over 13 amino acids. In nucleotides, the CDR3 is TGTGCCAGCAGCTTAGAAGCAGGGATCGGCGAGTACTTC. Protein: CASSLEAGIGEYF.

The chain uses TRBV10-1 and TRBJ2-7; D is perhaps TRBD2 (5 bases). The CDR3 runs 18 residues. The V gene's germline CDR1 is WNHNN and CDR2 SYGVQD (reference sequence). The V end lost 8 bases, the J end lost 0 bases, and 26 bases lay between the germline ends. Here the CDR3 reads CASRGSPDLGTFSYEQYF. The DNA for the CDR3 is TGCGCCAGCCGCGGGTCTCCTGACTTGGGTACTTTCTCCTACGAGCAGTACTTC.

The V call is TRBV12-5, the J call TRBJ1-1; 7 bases are shared with TRBD1. The CDR3 consists of 12 residues. V dropped 4 bases and J dropped 6; count of bases not matched to a gene: 2. Germline V CDR1 and CDR2: LGHNT, FRNRAP. The CDR3 nucleotides read TGTGCTAGTGGTTACCAGGGGGCTGAAGCTTTCTTT. Amino acids: CASGYQGAEAFF.

V is TRBV5-1 and J is TRBJ1-1; no definite D call. This CDR3 contains 13 residues. The V gene lost 4 bases and the J gene lost 1 base, with 8 bases spanning the gap. The V gene's germline CDR1 is SGHRS and CDR2 YFSETQ. CDR3 amino acids: CASSGQENTEAFF. The CDR3 DNA reads as TGCGCCAGCAGCGGTCAGGAGAACACTGAAGCTTTCTTT.

This clone was seen more than once but under ten times. The J gene is TRBJ2-5, the V gene TRBV4-1; TRBD2 matches 7 bases. The CDR3 runs to 13 residues. With 2 bases clipped from V and 4 bases from J, the junction kept 1 base outside the gene matches. Germline V gene lookup returns CDR1 MGHRA and CDR2 YSYEKL. The CDR3 DNA reads TGCGCCAGCAGCCAAACGGGGGGAGAGACCCAGTACTTC. This sequence encodes CASSQTGGETQYF.

The V call is TRBV6-5, the J call TRBJ2-5; 10 bases map to TRBD1. Trimming removed 2 bases from V and 4 bases from J; junction bases left unmatched: 4. CDR3 length: 15 residues. Germline V gene sequence: CDR1 MNHEY, CDR2 SVGAGI. Here the CDR3 reads CASSYQDRGLETQYF. Written as DNA, the CDR3 is TGTGCCAGCAGTTACCAAGACAGGGGGCTAGAGACCCAGTACTTC.

This chain uses TRBV28 with TRBJ2-5; perhaps TRBD1 as D (6 bases). Trimming pared 10 bases from V and 2 bases from J, leaving 14 bases between. The CDR3 runs to 13 residues. Per the germline V gene, CDR1 is MDHEN and CDR2 is SYDVKM. The CDR3 nucleotides are TGTGCCATCAGGGACAAACAACAAGAGACCCAGTACTTC. This sequence encodes CAIRDKQQETQYF.

This CDR3 reads CASSLPGQVSYEQYF. CDR3 sequence (DNA): TGTGCCAGCAGTTTACCGGGACAGGTCTCCTACGAGCAGTACTTC. The chain recombines TRBV28 with TRBJ2-7; TRBD1 matches at 8 bases. This CDR3 comprises 15 residues. J gave up 0 bases and V 2 bases, and 3 bases lay outside the gene matches. In germline, CDR1 is MDHEN, CDR2 SYDVKM.

The V call is TRBV4-1, the J call TRBJ1-1, with D possibly matching TRBD1 (5 bases). The CDR3 loop spans 16 amino acids. V was cut by 0 bases and J by 5 bases, with 16 bases left in between. The V gene's germline CDR1 is MGHRA and CDR2 YSYEKL. The CDR3 protein is CASSQEAGPGGTEAFF. CDR3 DNA sequence: TGCGCCAGCAGCCAAGAGGCGGGCCCGGGGGGTACTGAAGCTTTCTTT.

V gene TRBV28 combines with J gene TRBJ2-7; 12 bases are shared with TRBD1. After removal of 4 bases from V and 7 bases from J, the junction contained 5 bases not matched to a gene. The CDR3 has 14 amino acids. Looked up from germline, CDR1 is MDHEN and CDR2 is SYDVKM. The CDR3: CASSSGQGAREQYF. The CDR3 bases are TGTGCCAGCAGTTCGGGACAGGGGGCGCGGGAGCAGTACTTC.

This chain joins TRBV5-1 and TRBJ1-4; D perhaps matches TRBD1 (5 bases). Germline-derived CDR1 and CDR2 are SGHRS and YFSETQ. This CDR3 has 14 residues. The ends were cut back, 0 bases at V and 8 bases at J, with 11 bases in the middle. DNA for the CDR3: TGCGCCAGCAGCTTGGAAAGGGGCGGAGAAAAACTGTTTTTT. Protein sequence: CASSLERGGEKLFF.

Only one count was recorded for this clone. J is TRBJ1-2 and V is TRBV30; 8 bases are shared with TRBD1. V dropped 7 bases and J dropped 4; count of bases not matched to a gene: 5. Germline CDR1 GTSNPN, CDR2 SVGIG (reference sequence). This CDR3 is built from 12 residues. The CDR3 sequence: CAFTTGAYGYTF. CDR3 nucleotides: TGTGCCTTCACGACAGGGGCCTATGGCTACACCTTC.

The chain carries TRBV2 and TRBJ2-5, with D maybe TRBD1 (6 bases). The V end lost 7 bases, the J end lost 2 bases, and 23 bases lay between the germline ends. Germline V gives CDR1 SNHLY, CDR2 FYNNEI. There are 17 residues in the CDR3. The DNA for the CDR3 is TGTGCCAGCACCGACCTCCAACGGGACACACAACAAGAGACCCAGTACTTC. It codes for CASTDLQRDTQQETQYF.

The chain combines TRBV6-5 with TRBJ2-7, with 7 bases matching TRBD2. From germline, CDR1 is MNHEY and CDR2 SVGAGI. The CDR3 sequence is 14 residues long. Trimming removed 0 bases from V and 8 bases from J; junction bases left unmatched: 7. Written as DNA, the CDR3 is TGTGCCAGCAGTTACTCGATAAGCGGGGATAAGCAGTACTTC. Its protein is CASSYSISGDKQYF.

This clone was seen a handful of times. J is TRBJ1-1 and V is TRBV4-2, with no clear D. CDR1 is LGHNA and CDR2 is YNFKEQ in the germline V gene. The CDR3 runs to 13 residues. The ends were cut back, 2 bases at V and 3 bases at J, with 7 bases in the middle. This CDR3 is CASSQFRDTEAFF. As DNA, the CDR3 is TGTGCCAGCAGCCAATTCCGGGACACTGAAGCTTTCTTT.

This clone was seen more than once but under ten times. The chain couples TRBV11-2 to TRBJ2-1; D unresolved. CDR3 length: 11 residues. V lost 11 bases and J lost 3, with 8 bases in between. Germline CDR1 and CDR2: SGHAT and FQNNGV. In DNA, the CDR3 is TGTGCCTCGGAGTACTACAATGAGCAGTTCTTC. Protein sequence: CASEYYNEQFF.

This chain connects TRBV5-4 to TRBJ1-4; perhaps TRBD1 as D (6 bases). This CDR3 has 13 residues. The V end was cut by 6 bases, the J end by 8 bases, with 14 bases between. Germline V gene sequence: CDR1 SGHNT, CDR2 YYREEE (reference sequence). The CDR3 sequence: CASTNRESEKLFF. CDR3 nucleotides: TGTGCCAGCACTAACAGGGAATCAGAAAAACTGTTTTTT.